This TCR beta chain comes out of a study of blood T cells in healthy people across ages. Primers used in a second PCR of about 6 to 11 cycles were a sample-barcoded 5' primer and a J-beta primer mix. MiXCR was run by TCRdb on the 5' RACE reads, yielding one entry per CDR3 protein. Of some 1.5 million distinct CDR3 sequences in the sample, approximately 42% were seen once. Deletions cut 0 bases from V and 3 bases from J, with 17 bases between. The CDR3 is 18 amino acids. Germline values: CDR1 LGHNA, CDR2 YSLEER. A word on this clonotype: Antigen specificity is unknown.

Study observations and caveats: Age advanced and TCR beta diversity per million T cells fell, roughly linearly.

Sequenced input: blood. The chain employs TRBV4-3 and TRBJ1-4; no reliable D call. The receptor was derived from a woman aged 18-29 years in good health. CDR3 in amino acids: CASSQETNLVRPNEKLFF. The CDR3 DNA sequence: TGCGCCAGCAGCCAAGAAACAAATCTGGTCCGCCCTAATGAAAAACTGTTTTTT.